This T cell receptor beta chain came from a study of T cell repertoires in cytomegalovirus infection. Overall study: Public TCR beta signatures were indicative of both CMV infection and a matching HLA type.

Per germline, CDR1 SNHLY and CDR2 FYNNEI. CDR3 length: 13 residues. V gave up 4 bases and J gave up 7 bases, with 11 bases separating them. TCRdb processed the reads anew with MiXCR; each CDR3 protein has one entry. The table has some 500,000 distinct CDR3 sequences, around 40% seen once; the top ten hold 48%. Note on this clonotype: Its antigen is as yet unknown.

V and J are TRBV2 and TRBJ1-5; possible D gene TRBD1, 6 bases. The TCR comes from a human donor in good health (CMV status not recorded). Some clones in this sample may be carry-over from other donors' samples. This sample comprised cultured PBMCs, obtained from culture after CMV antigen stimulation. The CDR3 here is CASSVEGDQPQHF. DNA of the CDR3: TGTGCCAGCAGTGTAGAGGGGGACCAGCCCCAGCATTTT.